One T cell receptor (beta chain) is described in this entry. This CDR3 is built from 14 residues. Germline assignment: CDR1 SGHRS and CDR2 YFSETQ. V lost 4 bases, J lost 6 bases, and 15 bases lay in between. This sample is part of a study of control samples from healthy donors and cancer patients. Profiling relied on immunoSEQ multiplex PCR, and the TCRdb table lists in-frame clones only, not all of them. The sample records tens of thousands of clones, about 80% being singletons. The source is a man aged 45-65 years in good health. The material sequenced was blood. The rearrangement joins TRBV5-1 to TRBJ2-3, with D possibly called TRBD1 or TRBD2 (5 bases each). DNA of the CDR3: TGCGCCAGCAGCGATCAATCCGGGACGGATACGCAGTATTTT. It codes for CASSDQSGTDTQYF.